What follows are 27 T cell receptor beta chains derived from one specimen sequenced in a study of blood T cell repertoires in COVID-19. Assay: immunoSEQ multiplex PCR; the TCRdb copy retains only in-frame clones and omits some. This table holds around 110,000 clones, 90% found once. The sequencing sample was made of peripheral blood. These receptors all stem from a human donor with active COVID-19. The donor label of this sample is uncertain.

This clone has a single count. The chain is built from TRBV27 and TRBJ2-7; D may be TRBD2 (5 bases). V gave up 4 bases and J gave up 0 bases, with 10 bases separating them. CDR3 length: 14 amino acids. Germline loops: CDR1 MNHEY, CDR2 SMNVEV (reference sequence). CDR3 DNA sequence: TGTGCCAGCAGTTCCCCAGGACTCTCCTACGAGCAGTACTTC. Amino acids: CASSSPGLSYEQYF.

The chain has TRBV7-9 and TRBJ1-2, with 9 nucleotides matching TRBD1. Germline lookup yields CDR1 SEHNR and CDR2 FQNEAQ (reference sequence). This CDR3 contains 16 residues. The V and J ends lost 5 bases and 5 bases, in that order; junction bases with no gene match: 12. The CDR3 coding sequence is TGTGCCAGCAGCCCCTCAGGAGGGACAGGGCCTTATGGCTACACCTTC. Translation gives CASSPSGGTGPYGYTF. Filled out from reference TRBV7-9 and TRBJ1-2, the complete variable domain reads DTGVSQNPRHKITKRGQNVTFRCDPISEHNRLYWYRQTLGQGPEFLTYFQNEAQLEKSRLLSDRFSAERPKGSFSTLEIQRTEQGDSAMYLCASSPSGGTGPYGYTFGSGTRLTVV.

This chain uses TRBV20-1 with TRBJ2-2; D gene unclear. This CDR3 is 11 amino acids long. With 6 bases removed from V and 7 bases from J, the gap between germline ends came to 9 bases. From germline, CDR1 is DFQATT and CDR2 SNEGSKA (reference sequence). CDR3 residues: CSAHRSGELFF. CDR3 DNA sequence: TGCAGTGCACACCGGAGCGGGGAGCTGTTTTTT.

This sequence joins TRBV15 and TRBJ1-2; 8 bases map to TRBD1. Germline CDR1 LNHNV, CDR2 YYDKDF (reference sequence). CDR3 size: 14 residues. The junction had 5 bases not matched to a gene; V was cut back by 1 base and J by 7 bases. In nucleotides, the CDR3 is TGTGCCACCAGCAGAGGCCAGGGGGCTGGTGGCTACACCTTC. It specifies CATSRGQGAGGYTF.

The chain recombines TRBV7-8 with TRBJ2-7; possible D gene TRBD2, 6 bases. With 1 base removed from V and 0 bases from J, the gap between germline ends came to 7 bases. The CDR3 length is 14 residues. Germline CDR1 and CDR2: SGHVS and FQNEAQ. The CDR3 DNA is TGTGCCAGCAGCTTAGGCGGGGACTCCTACGAGCAGTACTTC. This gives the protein CASSLGGDSYEQYF.

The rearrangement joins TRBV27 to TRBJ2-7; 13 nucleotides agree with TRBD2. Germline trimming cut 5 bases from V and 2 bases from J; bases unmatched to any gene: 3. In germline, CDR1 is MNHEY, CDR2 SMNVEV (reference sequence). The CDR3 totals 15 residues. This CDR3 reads CASSLTSGGAYEQYF. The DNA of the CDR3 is TGTGCCAGCAGTCTTACTAGCGGGGGGGCCTACGAGCAGTACTTC.

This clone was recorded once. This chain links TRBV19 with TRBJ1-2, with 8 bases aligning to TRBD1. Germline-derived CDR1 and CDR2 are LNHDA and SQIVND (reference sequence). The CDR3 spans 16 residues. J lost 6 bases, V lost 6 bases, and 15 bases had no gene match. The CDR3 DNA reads TGTGCCAGTAGGACCTGGACAGGGTCGACATCTGATGGCTACACCTTC. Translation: CASRTWTGSTSDGYTF.

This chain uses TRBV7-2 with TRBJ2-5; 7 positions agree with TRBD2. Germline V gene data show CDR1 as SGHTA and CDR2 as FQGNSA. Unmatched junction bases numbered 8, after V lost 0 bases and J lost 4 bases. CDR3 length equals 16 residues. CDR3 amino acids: CASSLAQGGGGETQYF. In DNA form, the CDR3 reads TGTGCCAGCAGCTTAGCCCAGGGTGGGGGGGGAGAGACCCAGTACTTC.

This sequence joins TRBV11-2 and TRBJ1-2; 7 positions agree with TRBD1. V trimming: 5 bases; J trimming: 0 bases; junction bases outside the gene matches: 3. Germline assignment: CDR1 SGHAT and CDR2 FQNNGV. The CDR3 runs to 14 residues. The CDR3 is CASSPRGPNYGYTF. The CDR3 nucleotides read TGTGCCAGCAGCCCTAGGGGGCCTAACTATGGCTACACCTTC.

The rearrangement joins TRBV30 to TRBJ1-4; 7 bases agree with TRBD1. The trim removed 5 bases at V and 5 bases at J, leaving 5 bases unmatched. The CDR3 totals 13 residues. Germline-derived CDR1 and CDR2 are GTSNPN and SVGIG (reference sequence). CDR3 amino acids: CAWAGTANEKLFF. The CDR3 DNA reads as TGTGCCTGGGCCGGGACAGCAAATGAAAAACTGTTTTTT.

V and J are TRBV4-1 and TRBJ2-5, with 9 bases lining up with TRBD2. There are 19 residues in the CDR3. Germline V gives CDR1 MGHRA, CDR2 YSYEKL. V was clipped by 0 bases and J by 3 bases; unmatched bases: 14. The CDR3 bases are TGCGCCAGCAGCCAAGATTTTCTGGCGGGGGGGCCCCTAAAAGAGACCCAGTACTTC. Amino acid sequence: CASSQDFLAGGPLKETQYF.

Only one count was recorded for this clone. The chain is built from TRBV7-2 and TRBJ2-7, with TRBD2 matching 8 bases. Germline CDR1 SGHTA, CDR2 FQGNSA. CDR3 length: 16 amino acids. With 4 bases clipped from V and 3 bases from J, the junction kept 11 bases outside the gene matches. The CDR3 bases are TGTGCCAGCAGCTCCCGATCCGGGGGGGCCGACTACGAGCAGTACTTC. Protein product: CASSSRSGGADYEQYF.

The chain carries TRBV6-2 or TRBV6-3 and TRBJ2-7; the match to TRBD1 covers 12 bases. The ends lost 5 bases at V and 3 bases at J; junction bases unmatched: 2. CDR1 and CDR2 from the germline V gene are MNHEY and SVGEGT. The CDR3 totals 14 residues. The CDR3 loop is CASSRDRGLYEQYF. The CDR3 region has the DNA TGTGCCAGCAGTCGGGACAGGGGGCTCTACGAGCAGTACTTC.

Here the CDR3 DNA reads TGTGCCACGGCGGGGCGAGCGGGGGGGCCGGTGACAGATACGCAGTATTTT. This encodes CATAGRAGGPVTDTQYF. This chain connects TRBV5-4 to TRBJ2-3; 10 nucleotides agree with TRBD2. Looked up from germline, CDR1 is SGHNT and CDR2 is YYREEE (reference sequence). V lost 9 bases, J lost 3 bases, and 16 bases stayed unmatched. The CDR3 is made up of 17 amino acids.

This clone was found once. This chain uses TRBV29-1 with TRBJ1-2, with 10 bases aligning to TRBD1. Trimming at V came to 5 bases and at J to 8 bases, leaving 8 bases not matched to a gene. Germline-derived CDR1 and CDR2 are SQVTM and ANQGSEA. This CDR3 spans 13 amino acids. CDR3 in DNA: TGCAGCGTTCCCGACAGGGGGCAACAGGGCTACACCTTC. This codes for CSVPDRGQQGYTF.

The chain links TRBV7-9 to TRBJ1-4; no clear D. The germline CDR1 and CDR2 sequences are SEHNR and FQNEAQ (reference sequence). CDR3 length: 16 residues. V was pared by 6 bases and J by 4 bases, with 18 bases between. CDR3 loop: CASSRTGGASNEKLFF. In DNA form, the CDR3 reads TGTGCCAGCAGTAGAACTGGCGGAGCGAGTAATGAAAAACTGTTTTTT. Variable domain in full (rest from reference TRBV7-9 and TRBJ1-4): DTGVSQNPRHKITKRGQNVTFRCDPISEHNRLYWYRQTLGQGPEFLTYFQNEAQLEKSRLLSDRFSAERPKGSFSTLEIQRTEQGDSAMYLCASSRTGGASNEKLFFGSGTQLSVL.

The CDR3 sequence: CASSLDRGYGYTF. CDR3 coding DNA: TGTGCCAGCAGCCTTGACAGGGGCTATGGCTACACCTTC. The gene calls are TRBV9 and TRBJ1-2, with 8 bases aligning to TRBD1. The CDR3 length is 13 residues. Unmatched junction bases numbered 3, after V lost 4 bases and J lost 4 bases. Per the germline V gene, CDR1 is SGDLS and CDR2 is YYNGEE. Together with reference TRBV9 and TRBJ1-2, the CDR3 gives the full variable domain: DSGVTQTPKHLITATGQRVTLRCSPRSGDLSVYWYQQSLDQGLQFLIQYYNGEERAKGNILERFSAQQFPDLHSELNLSSLELGDSALYFCASSLDRGYGYTFGSGTRLTVV.

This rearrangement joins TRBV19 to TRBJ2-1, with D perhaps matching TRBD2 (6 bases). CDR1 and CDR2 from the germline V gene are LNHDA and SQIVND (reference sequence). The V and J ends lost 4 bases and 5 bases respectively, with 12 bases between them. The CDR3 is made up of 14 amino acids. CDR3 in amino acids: CASSTLASDNEQFF. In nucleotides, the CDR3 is TGTGCCAGTAGTACCCTAGCGTCCGACAATGAGCAGTTCTTC.

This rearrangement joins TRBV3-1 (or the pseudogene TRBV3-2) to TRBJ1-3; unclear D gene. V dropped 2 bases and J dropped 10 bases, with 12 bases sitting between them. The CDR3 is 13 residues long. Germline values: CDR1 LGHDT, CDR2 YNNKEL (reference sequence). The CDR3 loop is CASSQQIGVTIYF. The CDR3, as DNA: TGTGCCAGCAGCCAACAAATCGGAGTGACCATATATTTT.

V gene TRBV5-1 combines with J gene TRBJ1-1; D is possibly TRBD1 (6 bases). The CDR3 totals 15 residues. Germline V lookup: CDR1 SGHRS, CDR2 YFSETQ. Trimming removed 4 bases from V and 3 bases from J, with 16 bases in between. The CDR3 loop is CASSVQGDRDTEAFF. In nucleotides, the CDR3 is TGCGCCAGCAGCGTACAGGGCGATAGGGACACTGAAGCTTTCTTT. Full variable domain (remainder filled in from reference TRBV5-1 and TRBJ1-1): KAGVTQTPRYLIKTRGQQVTLSCSPISGHRSVSWYQQTPGQGLQFLFEYFSETQRNKGNFPGRFSGRQFSNSRSEMNVSTLELGDSALYLCASSVQGDRDTEAFFGQGTRLTVV.

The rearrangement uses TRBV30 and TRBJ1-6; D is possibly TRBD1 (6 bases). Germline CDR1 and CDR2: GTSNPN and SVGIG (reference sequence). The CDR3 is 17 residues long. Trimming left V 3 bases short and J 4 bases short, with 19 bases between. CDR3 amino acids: CAWSPEGGWGYNSPLHF. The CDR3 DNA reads TGTGCCTGGAGCCCCGAGGGGGGGTGGGGGTATAATTCACCCCTCCACTTT.

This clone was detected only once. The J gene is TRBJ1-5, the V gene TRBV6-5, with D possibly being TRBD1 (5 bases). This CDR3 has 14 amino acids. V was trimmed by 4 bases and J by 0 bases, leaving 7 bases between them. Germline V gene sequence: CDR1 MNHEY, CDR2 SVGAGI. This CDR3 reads CASSSGGSNQPQHF. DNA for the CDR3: TGTGCCAGCAGTTCCGGGGGTAGCAATCAGCCCCAGCATTTT.

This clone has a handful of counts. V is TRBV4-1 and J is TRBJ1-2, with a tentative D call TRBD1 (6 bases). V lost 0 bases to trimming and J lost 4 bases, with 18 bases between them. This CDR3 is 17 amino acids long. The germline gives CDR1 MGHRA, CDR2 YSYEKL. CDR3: CASSQESVLDSFYGYTF. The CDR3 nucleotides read TGCGCCAGCAGCCAAGAATCAGTATTGGACAGCTTCTATGGCTACACCTTC.

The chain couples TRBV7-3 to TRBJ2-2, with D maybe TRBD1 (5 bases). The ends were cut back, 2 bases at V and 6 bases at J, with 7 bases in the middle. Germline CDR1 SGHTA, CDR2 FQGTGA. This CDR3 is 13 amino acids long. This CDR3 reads CASSLQGSGELFF. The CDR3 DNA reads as TGTGCCAGCAGCTTACAGGGTTCCGGGGAGCTGTTTTTT.

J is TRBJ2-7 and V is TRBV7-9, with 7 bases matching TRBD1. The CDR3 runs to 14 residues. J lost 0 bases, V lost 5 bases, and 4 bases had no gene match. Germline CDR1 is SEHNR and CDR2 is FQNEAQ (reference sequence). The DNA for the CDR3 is TGTGCCAGCAGCCGGGACAGAGGCTCCTACGAGCAGTACTTC. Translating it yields CASSRDRGSYEQYF.

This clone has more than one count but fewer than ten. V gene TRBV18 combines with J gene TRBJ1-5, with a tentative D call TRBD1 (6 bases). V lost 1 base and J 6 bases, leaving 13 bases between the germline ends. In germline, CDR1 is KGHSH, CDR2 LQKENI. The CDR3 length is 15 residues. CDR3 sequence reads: CASSPQSGASQPQHF. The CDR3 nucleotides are TGTGCCAGCTCACCACAATCAGGGGCAAGTCAGCCCCAGCATTTT.

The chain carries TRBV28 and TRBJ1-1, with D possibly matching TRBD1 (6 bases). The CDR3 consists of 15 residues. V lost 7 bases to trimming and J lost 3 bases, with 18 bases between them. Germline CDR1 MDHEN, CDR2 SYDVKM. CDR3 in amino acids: CASKPGGGLDTEAFF. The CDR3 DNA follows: TGTGCCAGCAAACCTGGGGGGGGCTTGGACACTGAAGCTTTCTTT.